This T cell receptor (beta chain) was captured by sequencing in a study of Graves' ophthalmopathy and Graves' hyperthyroidism. Study as a whole: There was a collection of peripheral blood at initial diagnosis, before any treatment. Overall study results and limits: The model's ophthalmopathy progression predictions had more than 55% sensitivity and 72% to 80% specificity. Built on 13 signatures, a model told ophthalmopathy apart from stable hyperthyroidism with approximately 91% sensitivity and around 80% specificity.

Ten or more counts support this clonotype. Its antigen is not identified. Per germline, CDR1 LGHNT and CDR2 FRNRAP. This CDR3 has 13 residues. V dropped 6 bases and J dropped 5 bases, with 13 bases sitting between them. CAS ≥3, NOSPECS ≥4, moderate-to-severe activity and duration under 3 months marked donors with ophthalmopathy. TCR beta CDR3 regions were amplified from RNA transcripts. The first round was an RT-PCR with HTBI primers, and the second round was a multiplex PCR. TCRdb processed the multiplex PCR reads anew with MiXCR; each CDR3 protein has one entry. The sample contains about 220,000 distinct CDR3 sequences, 20% to 25% of which appear only once.

This TCR was sampled from a woman aged 45-65 years with Graves' ophthalmopathy. This chain uses TRBV12-5 with TRBJ2-5, with D tentatively TRBD2 (5 bases). What was sequenced was peripheral blood. The DNA of the CDR3 is TGTGCTAGTGGCCCCCGAGGGATGGAGACCCAGTACTTC. Translated: CASGPRGMETQYF.